This T cell receptor (beta chain) derives from a study of cytomegalovirus exposure and HLA in healthy donors. The study, taken as a whole, reports: A list of around 160 TCR beta chains associated with cytomegalovirus was given. In vitro data verified a few CMV-associated chains as specific for CMV antigens. As was reported, the classifier diagnosed cytomegalovirus status with high specificity and sensitivity.

As concerns this clone: Antigen unknown.

Germline lookup yields CDR1 GTSNPN and CDR2 SVGIG (reference sequence). The length of the CDR3 is 13 residues. The junction had 3 bases not matched to a gene; V was cut back by 0 bases and J by 6 bases. The method was immunoSEQ multiplex PCR; TCRdb's version includes in-frame clones alone and lacks a portion of them. The data contain 200,000 or so clones, around 84% of them singletons. Material: PBMCs. The chain employs TRBV30 and TRBJ2-7; 9 nucleotides match TRBD2. The origin of this receptor is a man between 18 and 35 years old in good health and CMV-seropositive. This chain's CDR3 is CAWSVLREGEQYF. In DNA, the CDR3 is TGTGCCTGGAGTGTTCTGCGGGAGGGCGAGCAGTACTTC.